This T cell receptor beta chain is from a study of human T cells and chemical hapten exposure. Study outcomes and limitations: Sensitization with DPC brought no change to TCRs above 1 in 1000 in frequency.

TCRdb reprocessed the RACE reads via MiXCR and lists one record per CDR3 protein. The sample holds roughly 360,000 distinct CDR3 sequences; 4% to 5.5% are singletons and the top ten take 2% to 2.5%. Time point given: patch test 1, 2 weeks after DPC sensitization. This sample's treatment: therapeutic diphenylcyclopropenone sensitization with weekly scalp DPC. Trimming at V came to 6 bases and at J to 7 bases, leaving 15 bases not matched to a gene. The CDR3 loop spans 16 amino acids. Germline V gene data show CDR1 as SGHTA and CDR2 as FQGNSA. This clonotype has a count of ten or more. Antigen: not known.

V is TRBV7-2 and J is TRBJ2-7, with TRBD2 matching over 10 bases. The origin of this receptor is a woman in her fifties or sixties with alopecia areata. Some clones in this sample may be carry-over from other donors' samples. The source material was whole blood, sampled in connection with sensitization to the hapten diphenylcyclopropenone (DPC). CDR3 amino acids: CASSPPRISGRPEQYF. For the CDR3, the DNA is TGTGCCAGCAGTCCTCCTCGAATTAGCGGGAGGCCTGAGCAGTACTTC.